These T cell receptor beta chains were read from a single sample in a study of graft-versus-host responses after intestinal transplantation. Antigens for these TCRs are unknown. Data came from immunoSEQ multiplex PCR; TCRdb stores just in-frame clones and leaves some out. The data show about 88,000 clones, 80% to 95% seen once. The source was unstimulated CD4+ T cells sorted from spleen or lymph node cells, collected before transplant. The receptors shown here come from a human donor who was the organ donor for an intestinal transplant. Each CDR3 is given with its conserved first and last residue. D genes are given only for firm matches. Size is stated for part of the rows, as once, few or many counts, or as a class when the clone is expanded.

>-|TRBJ2-6|TRBD1|TRBV11-3
CASSLGGTGGVSGANVLTF
TGTGCCAGCAGCTTAGGAGGGACAGGGGGAGTCTCTGGGGCCAACGTCCTGACTTTC
>-|TRBJ1-2|-|TRBV6-5
CASKWGVYGYTF
TGTGCCAGCAAGTGGGGGGTCTATGGCTACACCTTC
>-|TRBJ2-1|TRBD2|TRBV5-4
CASSLSGGAYNEQFF
TGTGCCAGCAGCTTGTCGGGAGGGGCCTACAATGAGCAGTTCTTC
>few|TRBJ1-2|TRBD1|TRBV29-1
CSVDSTDRGVYGYTF
TGCAGCGTTGATTCGACGGACAGGGGCGTCTATGGCTACACCTTC
>once|TRBJ2-7|TRBD2|TRBV6-5
CASSSLRLAGSYEQYF
TGTGCCAGCAGTTCCTTAAGACTAGCGGGATCCTACGAGCAGTACTTC
>-|TRBJ2-3|-|TRBV5-1
CASSEGPAGDTQYF
TGCGCCAGCAGCGAGGGCCCCGCGGGAGATACGCAGTATTTT
>-|TRBJ1-2|TRBD1|TRBV5-4
CASSWGQANYGYTF
TGTGCCAGCAGCTGGGGACAGGCTAACTATGGCTACACCTTC
>-|TRBJ1-1|TRBD1|TRBV30
CAWSADRRNTEAFF
TGTGCCTGGAGTGCGGACAGGAGGAACACTGAAGCTTTCTTT
>-|TRBJ1-2|-|TRBV20-1
CSASSGDGYTF
TGCAGTGCTAGCAGCGGGGATGGCTACACCTTC
>-|TRBJ2-7|-|TRBV6-6
CASSYSLRGKDF
TGTGCCAGCAGTTACTCCCTCAGGGGCAAGGACTTC
>-|TRBJ1-2|TRBD1|TRBV12-5
CASGLPTGVGGYTF
TGTGCTAGTGGTTTGCCAACAGGGGTAGGGGGCTACACCTTC
>-|TRBJ2-7|TRBD1|TRBV18
CASSPGQSYEQYF
TGTGCCAGCTCGCCGGGACAGTCCTACGAGCAGTACTTC
>-|TRBJ1-2|TRBD1|TRBV18
CASSPDRGNHGYTF
TGTGCCAGCTCGCCGGACAGGGGTAATCATGGCTACACCTTC
>-|TRBJ2-3|TRBD1|TRBV5-6
CASSAMTGLSTDTQYF
TGTGCCAGCAGCGCCATGACAGGGCTGAGTACAGATACGCAGTATTTT
>-|TRBJ2-7|-|TRBV28
CASSLRRGGWNEQYF
TGTGCCAGCAGTTTGAGGCGGGGTGGGTGGAACGAGCAGTACTTC
>-|TRBJ2-1|TRBD2|TRBV19
CASSRGGRAVNEQFF
TGTGCCAGTAGTAGGGGCGGGAGGGCCGTTAATGAGCAGTTCTTC
>-|TRBJ2-1|TRBD2|TRBV7-2
CASSYRGTSRGSSYNEQFF
TGTGCCAGCAGCTATAGAGGGACTAGCAGAGGTAGCTCCTACAATGAGCAGTTCTTC
>-|TRBJ1-1|-|TRBV29-1
CSVAQLRRDTEAFF
TGCAGCGTGGCACAGCTTAGGCGGGACACTGAAGCTTTCTTT
>-|TRBJ1-6|TRBD1|TRBV18
CASSFGQVNSPLHF
TGTGCCAGCTCATTCGGACAGGTGAATTCACCCCTCCACTTT
>-|TRBJ2-3|-|TRBV6-1
CASSASVGGTDTQYF
TGTGCCAGCAGTGCAAGCGTAGGCGGCACAGATACGCAGTATTTT
>-|TRBJ1-1|-|TRBV28
CASAGRGAFF
TGTGCCAGCGCCGGAAGGGGAGCTTTCTTT
>-|TRBJ2-3|-|TRBV6-5
CASSYWGGRSDTQYF
TGTGCCAGCAGTTATTGGGGTGGGAGGTCCGATACGCAGTATTTT
>-|TRBJ2-7|TRBD2|TRBV7-9
CASSASGGPYEQYF
TGTGCCAGCAGCGCTAGCGGGGGACCCTACGAGCAGTACTTC
>-|TRBJ2-1|TRBD2|TRBV5-1
CASSLRLAGGYNEQFF
TGCGCCAGCAGCTTGAGGTTAGCGGGAGGGTACAATGAGCAGTTCTTC
>-|TRBJ2-3|TRBD1|TRBV28
CASSPRLGTEYTDTQYF
TGTGCCAGCAGTCCAAGGTTGGGGACAGAGTACACAGATACGCAGTATTTT
>-|TRBJ1-2|TRBD1|TRBV18
CASSPGTVGYTF
TGTGCCAGCTCACCAGGGACAGTGGGCTACACCTTC
>-|TRBJ1-5|TRBD1|TRBV19
CASTGQGAHSNQPQHF
TGTGCCAGTACTGGACAGGGGGCGCATAGCAATCAGCCCCAGCATTTT
>-|TRBJ1-1|TRBD1|TRBV28
CASRGTGDTEAFF
TGTGCCAGCAGAGGGACAGGGGACACTGAAGCTTTCTTT
>-|TRBJ2-7|-|TRBV19
CASSPANIARNYEQYF
TGTGCCAGTAGTCCAGCAAACATAGCGAGAAACTACGAGCAGTACTTC
>-|TRBJ2-7|-|TRBV4-1
CASSQASGQSSYEQYF
TGTGCCAGCAGCCAAGCTTCGGGACAAAGCTCCTACGAGCAGTACTTC
>-|TRBJ1-1|-|TRBV12-5
CASGPRLRYTEAFF
TGTGCTAGTGGTCCCCGGTTACGATACACTGAAGCTTTCTTT
>-|TRBJ2-1|-|TRBV5-4
CASSLASGERGVEQFF
TGTGCCAGCAGCTTGGCCTCGGGTGAAAGGGGCGTGGAGCAGTTCTTC
>-|TRBJ2-7|-|TRBV5-1
CASSEQEYEQYF
TGCGCCAGCAGCGAACAGGAGTACGAGCAGTACTTC
>-|TRBJ1-1|-|TRBV28
CASSFPPVVTEAFF
TGTGCCAGCAGTTTTCCGCCGGTAGTCACTGAAGCTTTCTTT
>-|TRBJ2-6|TRBD1|TRBV7-8
CASSKGLGQVSSGANVLTF
TGTGCCAGCAGCAAAGGACTGGGACAGGTTTCCTCTGGGGCCAACGTCCTGACTTTC
>-|TRBJ2-5|TRBD2|TRBV29-1
CSVPKSGGASETQYF
TGCAGCGTCCCTAAAAGCGGGGGGGCCTCAGAGACCCAGTACTTC
>once|TRBJ2-7|TRBD1|TRBV27
CASSFGTGGGYEQYF
TGTGCCAGCAGTTTCGGGACAGGGGGCGGGTACGAGCAGTACTTC
>-|TRBJ2-7|TRBD2|TRBV5-1
CASSLALAGGSVRYEQYF
TGCGCCAGCAGCTTGGCACTAGCGGGAGGCTCCGTAAGGTACGAGCAGTACTTC